The 2 T cell receptor delta chains presented below share a single source sample, sequenced in a study of gamma-delta chains in newborns, infants, children. TCRdb made new clone calls on the reads using CATT. This sample has some 12,000 delta-chain clones; roughly 8.5% occur once, and the top ten carry approximately 4%. The material sequenced was blood. These receptor sequences come from a child who was a newborn, infant or young child, either healthy, febrile or measles-vaccinated (not recorded which).

This clone is judged medium-sized. This chain connects TRDV2 to TRDJ1; D is ambiguous. V shed 2 bases and J shed 1 base, with 7 bases lying between them. CDR1 and CDR2 (germline): GEAIGNYY, EKD. There are 13 residues in the CDR3. In DNA, the CDR3 is TGTGCCTGTGACAGATTAACCACCGATAAACTCATCTTT. As protein: CACDRLTTDKLIF.

There are a few counts of this clone. This CDR3 is also generated by other DNA sequences in the sample. V is TRDV2 and J is TRDJ1; TRDD3 matches at 10 bases. Germline values: CDR1 GEAIGNYY, CDR2 EKD. V was clipped by 1 base and J by 0 bases; unmatched bases: 7. The CDR3 is made up of 17 amino acids. The CDR3 region has the DNA TGTGCCTGTGACACTCTTACTGGGGGATCGTACACCGATAAACTCATCTTT. It translates to CACDTLTGGSYTDKLIF.